The entry below describes one T cell receptor beta chain. The ends were cut back, 6 bases at V and 7 bases at J, with 18 bases in the middle. This CDR3 has 15 amino acids. Germline-derived CDR1 and CDR2 are SNHLY and FYNNEI. The test was conducted at deep level. Method: immunoSEQ multiplex PCR; TCRdb's copy keeps in-frame clones and lacks some. Of some 2 million clones in the sample, approximately 94% are singletons; the top ten hold approximately 1.2%. The data originate from a study of shared clonotypes between healthy human individuals. For the study at large: Three plates each covered CD4 naive and memory; CD8 naive two, CD8 memory one.

Selected positively for CCR7 and CD45RO-negative, naive CD8 cells excluded terminally differentiated effector memory CD45RA+ cells. J is TRBJ1-4 and V is TRBV2; weak D call: TRBD1 (6 bases). Sequences were obtained from naive CD8+ T cells sorted from blood. This TCR was sampled from a man aged 18 to 30 in good health. Written as DNA, the CDR3 is TGTGCCAGCAGAAAAGACAGGTCCCAACTTGAAAAACTGTTTTTT. Its translation: CASRKDRSQLEKLFF.